Shown below are 7 T cell receptor beta chains from a single sample sequenced in a study of response to subunit inactivated influenza vaccine (dated by TCRdb to about 2018). The library came from RT-PCR. The reads were generated on an Illumina HiSeq 2500. TCRdb reworked the public reads: Q25 trimming with fastp, MiXCR clone assembly, productive beta chains retained. CDR3 protein duplicates are merged, each entry listing the most common genes and DNA. This sample is represented by hundreds of thousands of distinct CDR3 sequences; over 11% of them were singletons. In total, the top ten clones hold 6% to 7% of the sample. Sequences were derived from PBMCs from blood, sampled 14 to 15 days before vaccination. Receptor source: a man aged 45 to 65 who received an inactivated influenza vaccine. Donor details come from another sample of the same person, matched by shared clones.

This clonotype was picked up a small number of times. This chain joins TRBV20-1 and TRBJ1-4, with D unclear. Germline V gene data show CDR1 as DFQATT and CDR2 as SNEGSKA (reference sequence). The CDR3 contains 17 residues. V was pared by 3 bases and J by 0 bases, with 17 bases between. CDR3 coding DNA: TGCAGTGCTAGTACCCCTGGTCGTAGGACAACTAATGAAAAACTGTTTTTT. Its protein product is CSASTPGRRTTNEKLFF.

The chain carries TRBV29-1 and TRBJ2-7; tentatively, D is TRBD1 (6 bases). Germline CDR1 SQVTM, CDR2 ANQGSEA. The CDR3 runs to 15 residues. The V end was cut by 4 bases, the J end by 0 bases, with 16 bases between. CDR3 DNA sequence: TGCAGCGTTGCCACTACCGGGACAAGCTCCTACGAGCAGTACTTC. This translates into CSVATTGTSSYEQYF.

This clonotype was observed a handful of times. The chain is built from TRBV7-8 and TRBJ2-7, with D uncertain. The germline V gene has CDR1 SGHVS and CDR2 FQNEAQ. Trimming left V 5 bases short and J 0 bases short, with 11 bases between. The CDR3 sequence is 14 residues long. CDR3 amino acids: CASSPSTNSYEQYF. DNA for the CDR3: TGTGCCAGCAGCCCATCAACCAACTCCTACGAGCAGTACTTC.

A few counts support this clonotype. The V call is TRBV20-1, the J call TRBJ2-7; 7 bases align to TRBD2. Germline lookup yields CDR1 DFQATT and CDR2 SNEGSKA (reference sequence). With 1 base clipped from V and 4 bases from J, the junction kept 16 bases outside the gene matches. The CDR3 covers 17 residues. CDR3 bases: TGCAGTGCTAGAGCCCCGCGAAGCGGGATATCGCGTTACGAGCAGTACTTC. It specifies CSARAPRSGISRYEQYF.

This clonotype was seen repeatedly, ten times or more. The chain is built from TRBV7-9 and TRBJ2-7; no reliable D call. The CDR3 has 12 amino acids. Germline V gene lookup returns CDR1 SEHNR and CDR2 FQNEAQ (reference sequence). Trimming took 0 bases from V and 7 from J, leaving 7 bases between them. CDR3 protein: CASSLAVREQYF. CDR3 DNA: TGTGCCAGCAGCTTAGCGGTTAGGGAGCAGTACTTC.

This clonotype occurred a few times. This sequence joins TRBV11-1 and TRBJ2-6; a weak D match, TRBD1 (6 bases). Trimming cost V 3 bases and J 1 base, with 19 bases left between them. From germline, CDR1 is SGHAT and CDR2 FQDESV (reference sequence). This CDR3 spans 19 amino acids. The CDR3 reads CASSFGSYGQKSGANVLTF. Here the CDR3 DNA reads TGTGCCAGCAGCTTTGGGTCGTACGGACAGAAATCTGGGGCCAACGTCCTGACTTTC.

This clonotype was seen a single time. The rearrangement uses TRBV12-1 and TRBJ1-2; TRBD1, the D gene given by the table, was not confirmed from the DNA. TRBV12-1 is reported as a pseudogene. The CDR3 is 13 amino acids. The CDR3 nucleotides read TGTGCCAGCAGCCCCGGGACACACTATTGCTACACCTTC. Translated, it gives CASSPGTHYCYTF.